These T cell receptor beta chains were read from a single sample in a study of cytomegalovirus exposure and HLA in healthy donors. Profiled with immunoSEQ multiplex PCR; TCRdb holds only in-frame clones, not every one. The data show approximately 190,000 clones, roughly 87% seen once. Sequencing used PBMCs. The receptors originated from a boy aged 2 to 9 in good health and CMV-seronegative. Each CDR3 is given with its conserved first and last residue. The D gene is left open where the match is weak. Size is stated for part of the rows, as once, few or many counts, or as a class when the clone is expanded.

V gene: TRBV19
D gene: .
clone size: once
J gene: TRBJ2-6
CDR3 protein: CASSISPLKGLVSGANVLTF
CDR3 DNA: TGTGCCAGTAGTATTTCCCCGTTAAAGGGGCTCGTCTCTGGGGCCAACGTCCTGACTTTC

V gene: TRBV5-6
D gene: TRBD2
clone size: .
J gene: TRBJ2-7
CDR3 protein: CASRLGLAAPYEQYF
CDR3 DNA: TGTGCCAGCAGACTCGGACTAGCGGCCCCCTACGAGCAGTACTTC

V gene: TRBV4-1
D gene: TRBD1
clone size: few
J gene: TRBJ2-7
CDR3 protein: CASSQMDRSYEQYF
CDR3 DNA: TGCGCCAGCAGCCAAATGGACAGGTCCTACGAGCAGTACTTC

V gene: TRBV12-5
D gene: .
clone size: .
J gene: TRBJ2-5
CDR3 protein: CASGLVPPGRRVVDQYF
CDR3 DNA: TGTGCTAGTGGTTTGGTACCCCCGGGCAGGAGGGTTGTGGACCAGTACTTC

V gene: TRBV10-3
D gene: .
clone size: .
J gene: TRBJ1-1
CDR3 protein: CAISEWAPNTEAFF
CDR3 DNA: TGTGCCATCAGTGAGTGGGCCCCGAACACTGAAGCTTTCTTT

V gene: TRBV10-1
D gene: TRBD1
clone size: .
J gene: TRBJ1-1
CDR3 protein: CASSRDRNTEAFF
CDR3 DNA: TGCGCCAGCAGCCGGGACAGGAACACTGAAGCTTTCTTT

V gene: TRBV5-4
D gene: .
clone size: .
J gene: TRBJ2-3
CDR3 protein: CASSSALAPDTQYF
CDR3 DNA: TGTGCCAGCAGCTCGGCACTAGCCCCAGATACGCAGTATTTT

V gene: TRBV19
D gene: TRBD1
clone size: .
J gene: TRBJ1-2
CDR3 protein: CASSDREVHHYGYTF
CDR3 DNA: TGTGCCAGTAGCGACAGGGAGGTTCATCACTATGGCTACACCTTC

V gene: TRBV5-6
D gene: .
clone size: few
J gene: TRBJ1-6
CDR3 protein: CASNTGGALNSPLHF
CDR3 DNA: TGTGCCAGCAACACCGGAGGGGCCCTCAATTCACCCCTCCACTTT

V gene: TRBV5-4
D gene: TRBD1
clone size: .
J gene: TRBJ2-3
CDR3 protein: CASSLTGDTDTQYF
CDR3 DNA: TGTGCCAGCAGCCTGACAGGGGACACAGATACGCAGTATTTT

V gene: TRBV19
D gene: .
clone size: .
J gene: TRBJ1-5
CDR3 protein: CATKDRVNQPQHF
CDR3 DNA: TGTGCCACCAAGGACAGAGTCAATCAGCCCCAGCATTTT

V gene: TRBV2
D gene: .
clone size: .
J gene: TRBJ1-3
CDR3 protein: CASSREGGNTIYF
CDR3 DNA: TGTGCCAGCAGTAGGGAGGGAGGAAACACCATATATTTT

V gene: TRBV10-1
D gene: TRBD1
clone size: .
J gene: TRBJ1-2
CDR3 protein: CASSESGDRLDYGYTF
CDR3 DNA: TGCGCCAGCAGTGAGTCGGGGGACAGGCTCGACTATGGCTACACCTTC

V gene: TRBV10-3
D gene: TRBD1
clone size: .
J gene: TRBJ1-1
CDR3 protein: CAISTPRDRNTEAFF
CDR3 DNA: TGTGCCATCAGTACCCCGAGGGACAGAAACACTGAAGCTTTCTTT

V gene: TRBV5-1
D gene: TRBD2
clone size: .
J gene: TRBJ2-3
CDR3 protein: CASSRTSGSDTDTQYF
CDR3 DNA: TGCGCCAGCAGCAGGACTAGCGGGAGTGATACAGATACGCAGTATTTT

V gene: TRBV2
D gene: .
clone size: .
J gene: TRBJ2-7
CDR3 protein: CAVPRGAYEQYF
CDR3 DNA: TGTGCCGTCCCGAGAGGAGCCTACGAGCAGTACTTC

V gene: TRBV5-1
D gene: TRBD2
clone size: once
J gene: TRBJ2-1
CDR3 protein: CASSFGLAGSNEQFF
CDR3 DNA: TGCGCCAGCAGCTTCGGACTAGCGGGATCCAATGAGCAGTTCTTC

V gene: TRBV27
D gene: .
clone size: once
J gene: TRBJ1-4
CDR3 protein: CASPNEKLFF
CDR3 DNA: TGTGCCAGCCCGAATGAAAAACTGTTTTTT

V gene: TRBV19
D gene: .
clone size: .
J gene: TRBJ2-3
CDR3 protein: CASSIGAGASTDTQYF
CDR3 DNA: TGTGCCAGTAGTATAGGAGCAGGGGCGAGCACAGATACGCAGTATTTT

V gene: TRBV6-1
D gene: TRBD2
clone size: .
J gene: TRBJ2-7
CDR3 protein: CASSEGGGISYEQYF
CDR3 DNA: TGTGCCAGCAGTGAAGGGGGAGGGATCTCCTACGAGCAGTACTTC

V gene: TRBV5-8
D gene: .
clone size: .
J gene: TRBJ2-7
CDR3 protein: CASSFGGSYEQYF
CDR3 DNA: TGTGCCAGCAGCTTCGGAGGCTCCTACGAGCAGTACTTC

V gene: TRBV7-2
D gene: .
clone size: .
J gene: TRBJ2-7
CDR3 protein: CASSNTGLKSYEQYF
CDR3 DNA: TGTGCCAGCAGCAATACAGGGTTAAAATCCTACGAGCAGTACTTC

V gene: TRBV28
D gene: TRBD1
clone size: few
J gene: TRBJ1-1
CDR3 protein: CASSSDRGLENTEAFF
CDR3 DNA: TGTGCCAGCAGCTCCGACAGGGGGCTGGAGAACACTGAAGCTTTCTTT

V gene: TRBV7-9
D gene: TRBD1
clone size: once
J gene: TRBJ2-1
CDR3 protein: CASSLSGQVYNEQFF
CDR3 DNA: TGTGCCAGCAGCTTATCGGGACAGGTATACAATGAGCAGTTCTTC

V gene: TRBV28
D gene: .
clone size: few
J gene: TRBJ1-1
CDR3 protein: CATAGRVLNTEAFF
CDR3 DNA: TGTGCCACTGCGGGGCGGGTTTTGAACACTGAAGCTTTCTTT

V gene: TRBV27
D gene: .
clone size: .
J gene: TRBJ1-4
CDR3 protein: CASSLSSPATNEKLFF
CDR3 DNA: TGTGCCAGCAGTTTATCTTCCCCTGCAACTAATGAAAAACTGTTTTTT

V gene: TRBV7-2
D gene: TRBD2
clone size: .
J gene: TRBJ2-1
CDR3 protein: CASSLVLAGMGKFF
CDR3 DNA: TGTGCCAGCAGCTTAGTACTAGCGGGGATGGGGAAGTTCTTC

V gene: TRBV10-2
D gene: .
clone size: once
J gene: TRBJ2-7
CDR3 protein: CASRTPSYEQYF
CDR3 DNA: TGCGCCAGTAGGACTCCCTCCTACGAGCAGTACTTC

V gene: TRBV4-2
D gene: .
clone size: .
J gene: TRBJ1-2
CDR3 protein: CASSQDPGYGYTF
CDR3 DNA: TGTGCCAGCAGCCAAGACCCGGGCTATGGCTACACCTTC

V gene: TRBV27
D gene: .
clone size: .
J gene: TRBJ1-2
CDR3 protein: CASSAGAAYGYTF
CDR3 DNA: TGTGCCAGCAGTGCAGGGGCCGCATATGGCTACACCTTC

V gene: TRBV28
D gene: TRBD2
clone size: .
J gene: TRBJ2-3
CDR3 protein: CASTDGGTSEADTQYF
CDR3 DNA: TGTGCCAGCACCGATGGTGGGACTAGCGAGGCAGATACGCAGTATTTT

V gene: TRBV19
D gene: .
clone size: once
J gene: TRBJ2-7
CDR3 protein: CASSLRDGNSYEQYF
CDR3 DNA: TGTGCCAGTAGTCTGCGGGACGGTAACTCCTACGAGCAGTACTTC

V gene: TRBV30
D gene: .
clone size: .
J gene: TRBJ2-7
CDR3 protein: CAWSLLHYEQYF
CDR3 DNA: TGTGCCTGGAGTCTCTTACATTACGAGCAGTACTTC

V gene: TRBV10-3
D gene: TRBD1
clone size: .
J gene: TRBJ1-1
CDR3 protein: CAITDPGTGPEAFF
CDR3 DNA: TGTGCCATCACCGACCCCGGGACAGGGCCTGAAGCTTTCTTT

V gene: TRBV5-6
D gene: TRBD2
clone size: few
J gene: TRBJ2-2
CDR3 protein: CASSLDWAGGPTGELFF
CDR3 DNA: TGTGCCAGCAGCTTGGATTGGGCGGGAGGGCCCACCGGGGAGCTGTTTTTT

V gene: TRBV9
D gene: .
clone size: .
J gene: TRBJ2-7
CDR3 protein: CASSVGGSYEQYF
CDR3 DNA: TGTGCCAGCAGCGTAGGCGGTTCCTACGAGCAGTACTTC

V gene: TRBV5-1
D gene: TRBD2
clone size: .
J gene: TRBJ2-3
CDR3 protein: CASSFGTSGTDTQYF
CDR3 DNA: TGCGCCAGCAGCTTTGGGACTAGCGGCACAGATACGCAGTATTTT

V gene: TRBV19
D gene: TRBD2
clone size: .
J gene: TRBJ2-7
CDR3 protein: CASSRGTSGPNEQYF
CDR3 DNA: TGTGCCAGTAGTAGAGGGACTAGCGGGCCGAACGAGCAGTACTTC

V gene: TRBV7-2
D gene: .
clone size: few
J gene: TRBJ2-7
CDR3 protein: CASSLRGTGEQYF
CDR3 DNA: TGTGCCAGCAGCCTCCGGGGGACGGGCGAGCAGTACTTC

V gene: TRBV4-2
D gene: TRBD1
clone size: .
J gene: TRBJ1-2
CDR3 protein: CASSQRTGGMVGRGYTF
CDR3 DNA: TGTGCCAGCAGCCAGCGGACAGGGGGCATGGTCGGTAGGGGCTACACCTTC

V gene: TRBV7-2
D gene: .
clone size: .
J gene: TRBJ2-3
CDR3 protein: CASSLGPTVAGDTQYF
CDR3 DNA: TGTGCCAGCAGCTTAGGTCCGACTGTCGCCGGAGATACGCAGTATTTT

V gene: TRBV5-1
D gene: .
clone size: .
J gene: TRBJ2-7
CDR3 protein: CASSLGRADYEQYF
CDR3 DNA: TGCGCCAGCAGCTTGGGCAGGGCCGACTACGAGCAGTACTTC

V gene: TRBV27
D gene: .
clone size: .
J gene: TRBJ2-7
CDR3 protein: CASSLSPGRPYEQYF
CDR3 DNA: TGTGCCAGCAGTTTATCCCCAGGTCGTCCCTACGAGCAGTACTTC

V gene: TRBV28
D gene: TRBD1
clone size: .
J gene: TRBJ2-3
CDR3 protein: CASSRDSTPQYF
CDR3 DNA: TGTGCCAGCAGTCGGGACAGCACTCCGCAGTATTTT

V gene: TRBV28
D gene: .
clone size: .
J gene: TRBJ1-1
CDR3 protein: CASTSERGGTEAFF
CDR3 DNA: TGTGCCAGCACTTCTGAGAGGGGAGGGACTGAAGCTTTCTTT

V gene: TRBV9
D gene: .
clone size: .
J gene: TRBJ1-1
CDR3 protein: CASSVVVKNTEAFF
CDR3 DNA: TGTGCCAGCAGCGTAGTCGTTAAGAACACTGAAGCTTTCTTT

V gene: TRBV5-1
D gene: TRBD1
clone size: once
J gene: TRBJ1-2
CDR3 protein: CASSYEGQSYGYTF
CDR3 DNA: TGCGCCAGCAGTTATGAGGGACAGAGCTATGGCTACACCTTC

V gene: TRBV5-4
D gene: TRBD2
clone size: few
J gene: TRBJ2-7
CDR3 protein: CASSLVGGSSTYEQYF
CDR3 DNA: TGTGCCAGCAGCTTAGTAGGCGGGAGTAGCACCTACGAGCAGTACTTC

V gene: TRBV5-1
D gene: .
clone size: .
J gene: TRBJ1-2
CDR3 protein: CASSLDRVIYGYTF
CDR3 DNA: TGCGCCAGCAGCTTGGACAGGGTCATCTATGGCTACACCTTC

V gene: TRBV25-1
D gene: TRBD1
clone size: .
J gene: TRBJ1-1
CDR3 protein: CASSEWGQGRTEAFF
CDR3 DNA: TGTGCCAGCAGTGAATGGGGACAGGGTAGGACTGAAGCTTTCTTT

V gene: TRBV15
D gene: .
clone size: .
J gene: TRBJ1-2
CDR3 protein: CATSRDLGGIEGYTF
CDR3 DNA: TGTGCCACCAGCAGAGATCTGGGGGGGATAGAGGGCTACACCTTC

V gene: TRBV30
D gene: .
clone size: .
J gene: TRBJ1-4
CDR3 protein: CAWSVPRVREKLFF
CDR3 DNA: TGTGCCTGGAGTGTACCGAGAGTTCGTGAAAAACTGTTTTTT

V gene: TRBV5-1
D gene: TRBD1
clone size: .
J gene: TRBJ1-5
CDR3 protein: CASSPGTGINQPQHF
CDR3 DNA: TGCGCCAGCAGTCCCGGGACAGGGATCAATCAGCCCCAGCATTTT

V gene: TRBV27
D gene: TRBD1
clone size: .
J gene: TRBJ2-1
CDR3 protein: CASRNRQGGRQQFF
CDR3 DNA: TGTGCCAGCAGAAACCGACAGGGGGGCCGCCAGCAGTTCTTC

V gene: TRBV29-1
D gene: TRBD2
clone size: .
J gene: TRBJ2-1
CDR3 protein: CSVEETSGRALIYNEQFF
CDR3 DNA: TGCAGCGTTGAGGAAACTAGCGGGAGGGCCTTAATCTACAATGAGCAGTTCTTC